The clone carrying this T cell receptor (beta chain) was recorded only once. The CDR3 has 15 amino acids. The V gene's germline CDR1 is SGHRS and CDR2 YFSETQ. Trimming stripped 4 bases from V and 1 base from J, with 13 bases between. From the 5' RACE reads, TCRdb called clonotypes with MiXCR, one entry per CDR3 protein. This sample has more than 300,000 distinct CDR3 sequences, with approximately 10% found just once. The entry originates in a study of CD8 T cells in ankylosing spondylitis. What was sequenced was blood, either unsorted or a sorted T cell fraction (not recorded which). The receptor's source is a female donor with ankylosing spondylitis or in good health (not recorded which). The V and J genes are TRBV5-1 and TRBJ2-3; weak D call: TRBD2 (5 bases). In DNA, the CDR3 is TGCGCCAGCAGCCTGGACTGGGGAGGCACAGATACGCAGTATTTT. This codes for CASSLDWGGTDTQYF.